These 12 T cell receptor beta chains originate from one sample sequenced in a study of immune evolution from preneoplasia to lung adenocarcinoma. TCRdb keeps only in-frame clones here, not all; method: immunoSEQ multiplex PCR. The table has under 3,500 clones, around 83% seen once. The material sequenced was FFPE adjacent normal lung tissue. The source of these receptors is a person in their 40s with lung adenocarcinoma.

The chain couples TRBV20-1 to TRBJ2-2, with D tentatively TRBD1 (5 bases). V dropped 4 bases and J dropped 5 bases, with 5 bases sitting between them. The CDR3 contains 11 residues. Germline CDR1 is DFQATT and CDR2 is SNEGSKA (reference sequence). The CDR3 DNA is TGCAGTGCTACAGGGACCGGGGAGCTGTTTTTT. Protein product: CSATGTGELFF.

The chain carries TRBV11-3 and TRBJ2-1; D tentatively fits TRBD1 or TRBD2 (6 bases each). The V and J ends lost 3 bases and 8 bases respectively, with 17 bases between them. The CDR3 is 15 residues long. From germline, CDR1 is SGHNT and CDR2 YENEEA. In DNA, the CDR3 is TGTGCCAGCAGCTTCAGGGGCCCGGAGGGGGATGAGCAGTTCTTC. It codes for CASSFRGPEGDEQFF. Full variable domain (outside the CDR3, taken from reference TRBV11-3 and TRBJ2-1): EAGVVQSPRYKIIEKKQPVAFWCNPISGHNTLYWYLQNLGQGPELLIRYENEEAVDDSQLPKDRFSAERLKGVDSTLKIQPAELGDSAVYLCASSFRGPEGDEQFFGPGTRLTVL.

This clone occurred once. The chain combines TRBV10-2 with TRBJ2-7, with D unresolved. V was trimmed by 7 bases and J by 4 bases, leaving 20 bases between them. The CDR3 covers 15 residues. In germline, CDR1 is WSHSY, CDR2 SAAADI. DNA of the CDR3: TGCGCCAGCACCTTGTCCGAAACCTCAGGATACGAGCAGTACTTC. This translates into CASTLSETSGYEQYF.

The rearrangement uses TRBV9 and TRBJ2-1; weak D call: TRBD1 (7 bases). Trimming shortened V by 4 bases and J by 8 bases, and 16 bases separated the two germline ends. The CDR3 sequence is 14 residues long. Looked up from germline, CDR1 is SGDLS and CDR2 is YYNGEE. CDR3 coding DNA: TGTGCCAGCAGCCCCCACAGGGGAGGCGATGAGCAGTTCTTC. Amino acids: CASSPHRGGDEQFF.

Only one count was recorded for this clone. The junction does not match germline at one end; this may be a read error. This sample also contains other DNA sequences that code for the same CDR3. The V and J genes are TRBV7-9 and TRBJ1-2; TRBD1 might be the D (5 bases). Germline V lookup: CDR1 SEHNR, CDR2 FQNEAQ (reference sequence). This CDR3 is built from 17 residues. The CDR3 loop is CASSQSGATEANYGYTF. The DNA for the CDR3 is TGTGCCAGCAGCCAATCAGGAGCGACAGAAGCTAACTATGGCTATACCTTC. The complete variable domain, with remaining parts taken from reference TRBV7-9 and TRBJ1-2, reads DTGVSQNPRHKITKRGQNVTFRCDPISEHNRLYWYRQTLGQGPEFLTYFQNEAQLEKSRLLSDRFSAERPKGSFSTLEIQRTEQGDSAMYLCASSQSGATEANYGYTFGSGTRLTVV.

V usage is TRBV4-3 and J usage is TRBJ1-3; D remains unclear. Trimming removed 6 bases at V and 1 base at J, with 7 bases between. Germline loops: CDR1 LGHNA, CDR2 YSLEER. The CDR3 runs 13 residues. The CDR3 loop reads CASSRASGNTIYF. CDR3 coding DNA: TGCGCCAGCAGTCGGGCTTCTGGAAACACCATATATTTT.

This chain connects TRBV30 to TRBJ1-3; no definite D call. Trimming pared 8 bases from V and 0 bases from J, leaving 14 bases between. CDR1 is GTSNPN, CDR2 SVGIG, per germline (reference sequence). CDR3 size: 14 residues. CDR3 loop: CAARGQNSGNTIYF. CDR3 sequence (DNA): TGTGCCGCCCGTGGCCAGAACTCTGGAAACACCATATATTTT.

The genes are TRBV4-3 and TRBJ1-2, with no clear D. Between the trimmed V and J ends, which lost 3 bases and 1 base, there was a span of 9 bases. Germline loops: CDR1 LGHNA, CDR2 YSLEER. The CDR3 is 14 amino acids. The CDR3 loop is CASSQTGDNYGYTF. CDR3 coding DNA: TGCGCCAGCAGCCAGACCGGAGATAACTATGGCTACACCTTC.

The chain employs TRBV29-1 and TRBJ1-1; TRBD1 is a possible D gene (5 bases). Germline CDR1 reads SQVTM; CDR2 reads ANQGSEA. Trimming left V 4 bases short and J 6 bases short, with 18 bases between. CDR3 length: 14 amino acids. In DNA, the CDR3 is TGCAGCGTTGTAGTAACGACCCCGGGGGCTGAAGCTTTCTTT. It codes for CSVVVTTPGAEAFF.

J is TRBJ2-7 and V is TRBV5-6; TRBD1 might be the D (5 bases). The germline V gene has CDR1 SGHDT and CDR2 YYEEEE. The V gene lost 4 bases and the J gene lost 0 bases, with 20 bases spanning the gap. The length of the CDR3 is 17 residues. The CDR3 sequence: CASSQLGWSGFSYEQYF. CDR3 coding DNA: TGTGCCAGCAGCCAACTGGGATGGTCAGGGTTCTCCTACGAGCAGTACTTC.

The chain uses TRBV11-2 and TRBJ2-7; TRBD1 matches 11 bases. V was clipped by 3 bases and J by 6 bases; unmatched bases: 1. Germline V gives CDR1 SGHAT, CDR2 FQNNGV. The CDR3 totals 13 residues. The CDR3 loop reads CASSFGTGGEQYF. DNA of the CDR3: TGTGCCAGCAGCTTCGGGACAGGGGGCGAGCAGTACTTC.

The J gene is TRBJ1-3, the V gene TRBV30; TRBD1 might be the D (6 bases). Germline CDR1 is GTSNPN and CDR2 is SVGIG (reference sequence). There are 14 residues in the CDR3. V dropped 5 bases and J dropped 1 base, with 12 bases sitting between them. The CDR3 here is CAWFLGGSGNTIYF. The CDR3 coding sequence is TGTGCCTGGTTTTTAGGGGGGTCTGGAAACACCATATATTTT.